This entry lists 21 T cell receptor beta chains sequenced from one sample in a study of blood T cell repertoires in COVID-19. Assay: immunoSEQ multiplex PCR; the TCRdb copy retains only in-frame clones and omits some. The data show approximately 670,000 clones, just under 90% seen once. The sequencing input was peripheral blood. These receptors were taken from a woman in her late teens or twenties with acute or convalescent COVID-19.

The chain carries TRBV5-4 and TRBJ1-1; D perhaps matches TRBD1 (6 bases). Germline loops: CDR1 SGHNT, CDR2 YYREEE (reference sequence). CDR3 length equals 18 residues. V was pared by 3 bases and J by 2 bases, with 23 bases between. As DNA, the CDR3 is TGTGCCAGCAGCTCCCCGTTGGGACACGGGGGGAAAAACACTGAAGCTTTCTTT. Its translation: CASSSPLGHGGKNTEAFF.

The V gene is TRBV5-4, the J gene TRBJ2-6; 11 bases map to TRBD1. The germline gives CDR1 SGHNT, CDR2 YYREEE (reference sequence). V lost 4 bases and J lost 0; bases outside the gene matches: 6. This CDR3 is built from 18 residues. CDR3 coding DNA: TGTGCCAGCAGCCCCGGACAGGGGGCCGTCTCTGGGGCCAACGTCCTGACTTTC. It encodes CASSPGQGAVSGANVLTF.

This clone occurred once. The CDR3 loop reads CASSWTVNEQFF. The CDR3 region has the DNA TGTGCCAGCAGCTGGACAGTCAATGAGCAGTTCTTC. The rearrangement uses TRBV6-5 and TRBJ2-1, with D tentatively TRBD1 (6 bases). Trimming took off 6 bases at V and 6 bases at J, with 9 bases between the two ends. The CDR3 has 12 residues. From germline, CDR1 is MNHEY and CDR2 SVGAGI.

The sample holds a few counts of this clone. J is TRBJ2-7 and V is TRBV5-1; 9 nucleotides agree with TRBD2. There are 14 residues in the CDR3. The V segment lost 2 bases and the J segment 7 bases; nucleotides outside the gene matches: 7. Germline CDR1 and CDR2: SGHRS and YFSETQ. In DNA, the CDR3 is TGCGCCAGCAGCTTATTAGCGGGGGCCGGGGAGCAGTACTTC. Residues: CASSLLAGAGEQYF.

This clone was counted a single time. The chain couples TRBV11-1 to TRBJ1-1; tentative D call: TRBD1 (5 bases). Germline V CDR1 and CDR2: SGHAT, FQDESV (reference sequence). This CDR3 has 13 amino acids. Trimming shortened V by 0 bases and J by 4 bases, and 6 bases separated the two germline ends. The CDR3: CASSLARGTEAFF. The CDR3 nucleotides are TGTGCCAGCAGCTTAGCAAGGGGCACTGAAGCTTTCTTT.

The rearrangement links TRBV7-2 to TRBJ1-5, with a possible D match to TRBD1 (5 bases). Germline lookup yields CDR1 SGHTA and CDR2 FQGNSA. This CDR3 has 16 residues. V dropped 5 bases and J dropped 7 bases, with 21 bases sitting between them. CDR3 sequence (DNA): TGTGCCAGCAGCATAGGGGCCCTCCTGAGGGAACAGCCCCAGCATTTT. Amino acids: CASSIGALLREQPQHF.

This chain joins TRBV5-1 and TRBJ2-5; the match to TRBD2 covers 12 bases. The CDR3 extends over 17 amino acids. Germline CDR1 is SGHRS and CDR2 is YFSETQ. Germline trimming cut 2 bases from V and 5 bases from J; bases unmatched to any gene: 10. CDR3 amino acids: CASSLLAGGVGLETQYF. Here the CDR3 DNA reads TGCGCCAGCAGCTTACTAGCGGGGGGCGTTGGGTTGGAGACCCAGTACTTC.

The genes are TRBV2 and TRBJ2-4, with a possible D match to TRBD1 (8 bases). The V end was cut by 11 bases, the J end by 0 bases, with 17 bases between. This CDR3 has 15 amino acids. Germline-derived CDR1 and CDR2 are SNHLY and FYNNEI. CDR3 in DNA: TGTGCCGCGGGGGACAGGACGCTAGCCAAAAACATTCAGTACTTC. It specifies CAAGDRTLAKNIQYF.

This clone showed up just once. The rearrangement joins TRBV24-1 to TRBJ1-5; the D is unclear. V lost 3 bases and J lost 6, with 11 bases in between. The CDR3 sequence is 14 residues long. Germline V lookup: CDR1 KGHDR, CDR2 SFDVKD. The CDR3 DNA is TGTGCCACCAGTGATCCCCCCAGTTCTCAGCCCCAGCATTTT. It specifies CATSDPPSSQPQHF.

The J gene is TRBJ1-2, the V gene TRBV9; D might be TRBD1 (6 bases). V was pared by 5 bases and J by 4 bases, with 15 bases between. The CDR3 is made up of 14 amino acids. Germline loops: CDR1 SGDLS, CDR2 YYNGEE. In DNA, the CDR3 is TGTGCCAGCAGATCGACAGGCTCCCTCTATGGCTACACCTTC. This translates into CASRSTGSLYGYTF. Variable domain in full (rest from reference TRBV9 and TRBJ1-2): DSGVTQTPKHLITATGQRVTLRCSPRSGDLSVYWYQQSLDQGLQFLIQYYNGEERAKGNILERFSAQQFPDLHSELNLSSLELGDSALYFCASRSTGSLYGYTFGSGTRLTVV.

V usage is TRBV13 and J usage is TRBJ1-1; no firm D call. CDR3 length: 12 residues. Between the trimmed V and J ends, which lost 8 bases and 0 bases, there was a span of 7 bases. The germline CDR1 and CDR2 sequences are PRHDT and FYEKMQ (reference sequence). The CDR3 spells CASPGLNTEAFF. CDR3 DNA: TGTGCCAGCCCGGGGTTGAACACTGAAGCTTTCTTT.

This clone was seen a single time. The chain employs TRBV2 and TRBJ2-2; D uncertain. With 0 bases removed from V and 3 bases from J, the gap between germline ends came to 14 bases. In germline, CDR1 is SNHLY, CDR2 FYNNEI. The CDR3 is made up of 17 amino acids. Here the CDR3 reads CASSEARPPLYTGELFF. The DNA of the CDR3 is TGTGCCAGCAGTGAAGCCAGGCCTCCGCTTTACACCGGGGAGCTGTTTTTT. The entire variable domain, with the rest obtained from reference TRBV2 and TRBJ2-2, is as follows: EPEVTQTPSHQVTQMGQEVILRCVPISNHLYFYWYRQILGQKVEFLVSFYNNEISEKSEIFDDQFSVERPDGSNFTLKIRSTKLEDSAMYFCASSEARPPLYTGELFFGEGSRLTVL.

This clone was counted a few times. The chain employs TRBV2 and TRBJ1-1, with no clear D. The CDR3 runs to 13 residues. The V gene lost 9 bases and the J gene lost 1 base, with 12 bases spanning the gap. Germline CDR1 is SNHLY and CDR2 is FYNNEI. CDR3 residues: CARSTPSNTEAFF. Here the CDR3 DNA reads TGTGCCAGGTCGACACCCTCGAACACTGAAGCTTTCTTT.

This chain uses TRBV5-1 with TRBJ2-2; weak D call: TRBD2 (6 bases). This CDR3 has 15 residues. With 4 bases removed from V and 4 bases from J, the gap between germline ends came to 14 bases. The germline V gene has CDR1 SGHRS and CDR2 YFSETQ. CDR3 bases: TGCGCCAGCAGCCCGGGCGGAGGGATCACCGGGGAGCTGTTTTTT. It yields the protein CASSPGGGITGELFF.

The rearrangement links TRBV1 to TRBJ1-5; TRBD1 was called by the table and not checked on the DNA. TRBV1 is reported as a pseudogene. The CDR3 is 16 amino acids. The CDR3 nucleotides read TGCACCCTTAGCGGAAGGGGGCGAAGTCTCTGTCAGCCCCAGCATTTT. It codes for CTLSGRGRSLCQPQHF.

The chain recombines TRBV9 with TRBJ1-1; D call uncertain. Looked up from germline, CDR1 is SGDLS and CDR2 is YYNGEE. V was clipped by 1 base and J by 0 bases, with 4 bases between them. The length of the CDR3 is 13 residues. In DNA, the CDR3 is TGTGCCAGCAGCGTAATAATGAACACTGAAGCTTTCTTT. The encoded protein is CASSVIMNTEAFF. The complete variable domain, with remaining parts taken from reference TRBV9 and TRBJ1-1, reads DSGVTQTPKHLITATGQRVTLRCSPRSGDLSVYWYQQSLDQGLQFLIQYYNGEERAKGNILERFSAQQFPDLHSELNLSSLELGDSALYFCASSVIMNTEAFFGQGTRLTVV.

This clone appeared a single time. The V and J genes are TRBV15 and TRBJ1-5, with D perhaps TRBD1 (6 bases). With 0 bases removed from V and 3 bases from J, the gap between germline ends came to 18 bases. The germline CDR1 and CDR2 sequences are LNHNV and YYDKDF (reference sequence). The CDR3 has 18 residues. The CDR3 region has the DNA TGTGCCACCAGCAGAGATAATTGGGGGCAAGACAACAATCAGCCCCAGCATTTT. Protein sequence: CATSRDNWGQDNNQPQHF.

This chain links TRBV27 with TRBJ2-3, with TRBD1 matching over 9 bases. The CDR3 runs to 16 residues. Unmatched junction bases numbered 6, after V lost 3 bases and J lost 2 bases. Germline V gene sequence: CDR1 MNHEY, CDR2 SMNVEV (reference sequence). The CDR3 DNA follows: TGTGCCAGCAGTTTGCGACAGGGGGGTATCACAGATACGCAGTATTTT. Translating gives CASSLRQGGITDTQYF.

This clone was seen many times. At the DNA level, this CDR3 is encoded by other sequences in the same sample as well. The chain couples TRBV6-4 to TRBJ2-2; D is unresolved. V was pared by 5 bases and J by 0 bases, with 4 bases between. This CDR3 has 13 residues. The V gene's germline CDR1 is MRHNA and CDR2 SNTAGT. The CDR3: CASSPSNTGELFF. As DNA, the CDR3 is TGTGCCAGCAGTCCCTCGAACACCGGGGAGCTGTTTTTT.

V is TRBV5-1 and J is TRBJ2-3, with D unclear. The CDR3 runs 15 residues. Germline V gives CDR1 SGHRS, CDR2 YFSETQ. Trimming left V 0 bases short and J 4 bases short, with 12 bases between. Here the CDR3 DNA reads TGCGCCAGCAGCTTGGTTTTCAGGAATGCAGATACGCAGTATTTT. This translates into CASSLVFRNADTQYF. The whole variable domain, filled in from reference TRBV5-1 and TRBJ2-3, reads KAGVTQTPRYLIKTRGQQVTLSCSPISGHRSVSWYQQTPGQGLQFLFEYFSETQRNKGNFPGRFSGRQFSNSRSEMNVSTLELGDSALYLCASSLVFRNADTQYFGPGTRLTVL.

In its sample, this clone was seen a few times. Additional DNA sequences in this sample encode the identical CDR3. The chain joins TRBV29-1 to TRBJ1-1; D might be TRBD1 (5 bases). The CDR3 totals 10 residues. Trimming removed 6 bases from V and 5 bases from J, with 7 bases in between. Germline CDR1 is SQVTM and CDR2 is ANQGSEA. This chain's CDR3 is CSVGGTEAFF. The CDR3 DNA reads TGCAGCGTGGGGGGGACTGAAGCTTTCTTT.